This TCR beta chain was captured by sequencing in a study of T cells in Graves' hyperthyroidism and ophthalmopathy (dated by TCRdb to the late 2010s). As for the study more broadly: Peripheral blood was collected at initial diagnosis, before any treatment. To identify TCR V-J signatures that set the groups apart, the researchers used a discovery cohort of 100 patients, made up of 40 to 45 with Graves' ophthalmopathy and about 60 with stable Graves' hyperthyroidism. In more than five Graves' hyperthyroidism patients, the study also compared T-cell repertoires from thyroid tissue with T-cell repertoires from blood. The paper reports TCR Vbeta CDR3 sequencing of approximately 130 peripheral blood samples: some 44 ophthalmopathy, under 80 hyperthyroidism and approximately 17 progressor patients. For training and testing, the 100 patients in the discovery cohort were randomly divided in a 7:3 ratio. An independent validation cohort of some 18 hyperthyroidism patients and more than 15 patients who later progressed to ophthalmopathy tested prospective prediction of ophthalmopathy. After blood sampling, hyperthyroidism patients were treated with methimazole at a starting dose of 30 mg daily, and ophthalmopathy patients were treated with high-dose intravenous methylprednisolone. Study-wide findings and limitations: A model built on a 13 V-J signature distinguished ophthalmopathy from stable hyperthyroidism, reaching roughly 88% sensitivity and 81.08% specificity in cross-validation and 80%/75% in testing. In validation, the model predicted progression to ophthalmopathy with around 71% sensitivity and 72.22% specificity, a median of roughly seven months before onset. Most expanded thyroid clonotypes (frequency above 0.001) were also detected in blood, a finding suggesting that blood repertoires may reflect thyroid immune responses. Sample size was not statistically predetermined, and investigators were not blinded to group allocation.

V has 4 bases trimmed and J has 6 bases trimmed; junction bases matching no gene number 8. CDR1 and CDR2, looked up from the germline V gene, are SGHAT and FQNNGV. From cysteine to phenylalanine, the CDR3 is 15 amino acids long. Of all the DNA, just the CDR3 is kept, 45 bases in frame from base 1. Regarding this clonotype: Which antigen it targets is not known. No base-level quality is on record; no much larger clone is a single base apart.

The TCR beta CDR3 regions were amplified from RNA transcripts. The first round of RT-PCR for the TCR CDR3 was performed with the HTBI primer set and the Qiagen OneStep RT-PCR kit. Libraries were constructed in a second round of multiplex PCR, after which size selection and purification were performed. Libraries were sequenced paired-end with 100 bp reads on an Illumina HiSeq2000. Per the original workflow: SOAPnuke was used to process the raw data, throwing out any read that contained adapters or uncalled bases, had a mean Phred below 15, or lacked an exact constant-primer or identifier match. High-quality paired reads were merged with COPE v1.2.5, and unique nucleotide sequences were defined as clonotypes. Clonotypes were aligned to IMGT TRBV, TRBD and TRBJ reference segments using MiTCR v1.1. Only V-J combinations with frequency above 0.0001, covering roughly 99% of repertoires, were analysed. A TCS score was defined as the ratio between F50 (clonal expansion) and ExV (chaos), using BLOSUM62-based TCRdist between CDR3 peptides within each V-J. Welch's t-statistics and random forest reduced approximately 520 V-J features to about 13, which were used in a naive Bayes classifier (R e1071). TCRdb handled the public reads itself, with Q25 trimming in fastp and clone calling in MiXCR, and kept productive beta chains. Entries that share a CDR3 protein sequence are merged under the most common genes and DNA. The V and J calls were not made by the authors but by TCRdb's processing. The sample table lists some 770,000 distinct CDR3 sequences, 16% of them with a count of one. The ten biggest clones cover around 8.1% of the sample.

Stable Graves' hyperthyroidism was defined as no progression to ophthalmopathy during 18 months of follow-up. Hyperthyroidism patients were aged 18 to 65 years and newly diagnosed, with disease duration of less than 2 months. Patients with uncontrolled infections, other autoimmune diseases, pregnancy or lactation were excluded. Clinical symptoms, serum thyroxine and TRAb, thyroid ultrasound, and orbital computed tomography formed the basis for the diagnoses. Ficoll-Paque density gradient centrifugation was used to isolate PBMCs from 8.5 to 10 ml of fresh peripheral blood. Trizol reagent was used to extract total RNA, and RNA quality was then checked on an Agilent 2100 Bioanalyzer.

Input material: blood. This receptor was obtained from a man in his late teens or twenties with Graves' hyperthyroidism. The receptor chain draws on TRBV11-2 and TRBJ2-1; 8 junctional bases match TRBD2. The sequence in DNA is TGTGCCAGCAGCTCCCCGGCGGGAGGCGGCAATGAGCAGTTCTTC. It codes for CASSSPAGGGNEQFF.